This T cell receptor beta chain was retrieved from a study of CD8+ T cells in alopecia areata. Concerning this clone: Its cognate antigen is unknown.

Peripheral blood, together with lesional scalp punch biopsies, was collected from alopecia areata patients. CDR3 size: 15 residues. Trimming took off 5 bases at V and 0 bases at J, with 11 bases between the two ends. Germline V gene data show CDR1 as LNHDA and CDR2 as SQIVND (reference sequence). Investigators isolated RNA and reverse transcribed it into cDNA to act as the sequencing template. Sequencing was performed with immunoSEQ multiplex PCR; in TCRdb, only in-frame clones are kept and a portion is missing. The sample yields 25,000 or so clones, around 53% seen once. General study points: Affected scalp, especially in alopecia totalis/universalis, had a higher clonality than normal scalp did. Scalp sequencing also captures normal skin's resident alphabeta T cells.

The specimen was NKG2D-high CD8+ T cells sorted from blood. This chain uses TRBV19 with TRBJ1-5, with a possible D match to TRBD1 (5 bases). This receptor was obtained from a human donor with alopecia areata. As DNA, the CDR3 is TGTGCCAGTAGTCCGGCAGGGAATAGCAATCAGCCCCAGCATTTT. Translated, it gives CASSPAGNSNQPQHF.